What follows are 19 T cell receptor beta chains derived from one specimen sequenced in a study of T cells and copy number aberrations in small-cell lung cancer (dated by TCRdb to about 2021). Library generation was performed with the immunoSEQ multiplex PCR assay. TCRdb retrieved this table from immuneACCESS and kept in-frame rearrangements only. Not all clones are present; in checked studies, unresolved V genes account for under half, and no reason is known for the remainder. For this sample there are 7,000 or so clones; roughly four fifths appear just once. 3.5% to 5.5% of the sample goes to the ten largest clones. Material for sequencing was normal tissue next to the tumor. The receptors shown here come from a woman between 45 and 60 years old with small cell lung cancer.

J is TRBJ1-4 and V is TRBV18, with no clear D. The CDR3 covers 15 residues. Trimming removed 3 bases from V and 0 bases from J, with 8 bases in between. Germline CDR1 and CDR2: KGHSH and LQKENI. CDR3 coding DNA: TGTGCCAGCTCACCTATTTCCTCAACTAATGAAAAACTGTTTTTT. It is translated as CASSPISSTNEKLFF.

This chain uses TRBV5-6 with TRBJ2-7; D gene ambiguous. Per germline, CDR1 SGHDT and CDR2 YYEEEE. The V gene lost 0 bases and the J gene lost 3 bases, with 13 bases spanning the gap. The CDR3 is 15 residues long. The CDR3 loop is CASSLEALNSYEQYF. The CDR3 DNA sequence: TGTGCCAGCAGCTTGGAGGCATTAAATAGCTACGAGCAGTACTTC.

CDR3 region: CAWSVAGGLGKLFF. The CDR3 bases are TGTGCCTGGAGTGTAGCAGGGGGCCTTGGAAAACTGTTTTTT. The chain recombines TRBV30 with TRBJ1-4, with 8 bases that match TRBD1. The V segment lost 0 bases and the J segment 10 bases; nucleotides outside the gene matches: 7. The CDR3 consists of 14 residues. The germline V gene has CDR1 GTSNPN and CDR2 SVGIG (reference sequence).

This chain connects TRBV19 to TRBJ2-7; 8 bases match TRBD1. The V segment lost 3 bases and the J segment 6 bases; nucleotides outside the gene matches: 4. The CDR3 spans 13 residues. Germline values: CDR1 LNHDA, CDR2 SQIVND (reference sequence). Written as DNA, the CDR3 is TGTGCCAGTAGTATGGCGACAGGGGTCGAGCAGTACTTC. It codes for CASSMATGVEQYF.

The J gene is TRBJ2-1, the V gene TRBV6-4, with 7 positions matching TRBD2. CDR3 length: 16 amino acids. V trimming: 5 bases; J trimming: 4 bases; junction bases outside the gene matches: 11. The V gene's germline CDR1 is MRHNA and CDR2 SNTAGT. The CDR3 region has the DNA TGTGCCAGCAGTAATGGGTACAGCGGGGATTACAATGAGCAGTTCTTC. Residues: CASSNGYSGDYNEQFF.

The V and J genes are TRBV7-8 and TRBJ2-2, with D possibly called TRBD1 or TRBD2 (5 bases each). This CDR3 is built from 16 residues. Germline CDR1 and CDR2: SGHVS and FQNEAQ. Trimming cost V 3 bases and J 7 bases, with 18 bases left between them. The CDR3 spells CASSFFPGPSGGELFF. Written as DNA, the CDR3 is TGTGCCAGCAGCTTTTTCCCGGGACCCAGCGGCGGGGAGCTGTTTTTT.

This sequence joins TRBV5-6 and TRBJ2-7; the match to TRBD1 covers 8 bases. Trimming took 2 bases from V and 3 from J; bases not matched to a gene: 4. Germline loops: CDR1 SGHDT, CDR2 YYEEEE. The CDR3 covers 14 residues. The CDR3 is CASSFATGVYEQYF. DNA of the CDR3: TGTGCCAGCAGCTTCGCGACAGGGGTCTACGAGCAGTACTTC.

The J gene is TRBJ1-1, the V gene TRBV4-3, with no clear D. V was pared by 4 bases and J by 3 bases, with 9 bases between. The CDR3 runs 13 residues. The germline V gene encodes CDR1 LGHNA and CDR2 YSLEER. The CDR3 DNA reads TGCGCCAGCAGCCCCCTTCGGGACACTGAAGCTTTCTTT. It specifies CASSPLRDTEAFF.

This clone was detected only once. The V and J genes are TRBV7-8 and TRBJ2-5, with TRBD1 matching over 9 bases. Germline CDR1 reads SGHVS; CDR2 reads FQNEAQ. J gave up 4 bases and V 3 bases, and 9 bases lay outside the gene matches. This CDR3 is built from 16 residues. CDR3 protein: CASSFSGTGMVETQYF. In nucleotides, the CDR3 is TGTGCCAGCAGCTTCTCCGGGACAGGGATGGTAGAGACCCAGTACTTC.

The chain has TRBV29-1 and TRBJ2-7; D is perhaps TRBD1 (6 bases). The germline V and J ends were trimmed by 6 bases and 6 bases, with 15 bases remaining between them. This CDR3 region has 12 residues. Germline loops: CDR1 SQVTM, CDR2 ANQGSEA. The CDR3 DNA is TGCAGCGTCGACACAGGGCTGGGCGAGCAGTACTTC. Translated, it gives CSVDTGLGEQYF.

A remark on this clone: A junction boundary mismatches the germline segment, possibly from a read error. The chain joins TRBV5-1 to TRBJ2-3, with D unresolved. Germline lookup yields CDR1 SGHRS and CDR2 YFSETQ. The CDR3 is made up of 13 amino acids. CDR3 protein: CASRVGSTDMQYF. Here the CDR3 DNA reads TGCGCCAGCAGGGTTGGGTCCACAGATATGCAGTATTTT.

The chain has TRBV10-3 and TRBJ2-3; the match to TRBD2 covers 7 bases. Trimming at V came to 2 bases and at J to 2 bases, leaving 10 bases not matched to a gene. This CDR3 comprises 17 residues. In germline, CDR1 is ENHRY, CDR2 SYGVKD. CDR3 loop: CAISEATSRVITDTQYF. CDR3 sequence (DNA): TGTGCCATCAGTGAGGCGACTAGCAGGGTGATCACAGATACGCAGTATTTT.

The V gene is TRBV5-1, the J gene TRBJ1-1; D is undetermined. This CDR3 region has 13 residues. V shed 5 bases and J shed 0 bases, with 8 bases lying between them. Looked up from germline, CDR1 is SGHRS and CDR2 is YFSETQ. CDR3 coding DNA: TGCGCCAGCAGAGAACAGCTGAACACTGAAGCTTTCTTT. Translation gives CASREQLNTEAFF.

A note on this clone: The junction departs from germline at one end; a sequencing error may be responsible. CDR3 region: CTSSQERGWGETQYF. Written as DNA, the CDR3 is TGTACCAGCAGCCAAGAAAGGGGATGGGGGGAGACCCAGTACTTC. The chain combines TRBV14 with TRBJ2-5; tentatively, D is TRBD1 or TRBD2 (5 bases each). CDR1 and CDR2 from the germline V gene are SGHDN and FVKESK. CDR3 size: 15 residues.

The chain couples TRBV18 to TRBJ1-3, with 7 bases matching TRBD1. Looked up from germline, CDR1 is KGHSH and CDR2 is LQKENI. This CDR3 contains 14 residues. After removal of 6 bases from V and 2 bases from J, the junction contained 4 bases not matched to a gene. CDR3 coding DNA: TGTGCCAGCTCGCCAACAGGGGCTGGAAACACCATATATTTT. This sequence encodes CASSPTGAGNTIYF.

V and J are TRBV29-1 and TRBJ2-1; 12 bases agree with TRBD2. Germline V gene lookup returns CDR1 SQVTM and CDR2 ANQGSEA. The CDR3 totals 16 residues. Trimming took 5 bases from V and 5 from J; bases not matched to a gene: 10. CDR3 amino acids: CSVHAHLAGGNNEQFF. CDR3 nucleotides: TGCAGCGTTCATGCGCATCTAGCGGGGGGGAACAATGAGCAGTTCTTC.

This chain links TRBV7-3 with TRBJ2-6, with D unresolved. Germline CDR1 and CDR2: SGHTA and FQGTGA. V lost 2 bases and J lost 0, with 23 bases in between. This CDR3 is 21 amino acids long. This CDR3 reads CASSLYPRFTDDPSGANVLTF. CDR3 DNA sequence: TGTGCCAGCAGCTTATACCCGCGTTTTACAGACGACCCCTCTGGGGCCAACGTCCTGACTTTC. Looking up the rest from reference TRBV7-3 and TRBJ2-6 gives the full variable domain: GAGVSQTPSNKVTEKGKYVELRCDPISGHTALYWYRQSLGQGPEFLIYFQGTGAADDSGLPNDRFFAVRPEGSVSTLKIQRTERGDSAVYLCASSLYPRFTDDPSGANVLTFGAGSRLTVL.

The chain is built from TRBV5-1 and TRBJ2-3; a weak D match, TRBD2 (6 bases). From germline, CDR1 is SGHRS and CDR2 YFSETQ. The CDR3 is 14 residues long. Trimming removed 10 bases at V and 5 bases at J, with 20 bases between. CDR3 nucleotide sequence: TGCGCCTCCAAGCCGGTAGCGGACGGAGATACGCAGTATTTT. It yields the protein CASKPVADGDTQYF.

CDR3 residues: CASRGLLGNNQPQHF. CDR3 DNA: TGTGCCAGTAGGGGTCTCTTGGGGAACAATCAGCCCCAGCATTTT. The genes are TRBV19 and TRBJ1-5; D is uncertain. V gave up 6 bases and J gave up 3 bases, with 15 bases separating them. The CDR3 loop spans 15 amino acids. Germline V gene data show CDR1 as LNHDA and CDR2 as SQIVND (reference sequence).